Listed below are T cell receptor beta chains from one sample, sequenced in a study of metastatic and nonmetastatic thyroid tumors. TCRdb re-called the PCR reads via MiXCR. The repertoire consists of 40,000 to 45,000 clones, with 3% to 3.5% occurring once and the leading ten covering 9.5% to 10%. Sequenced sample: blood. The receptors shown here come from a female donor with papillary thyroid cancer or a benign thyroid nodule (not recorded which). Some clones in this sample may be carry-over from other donors' samples. Both conserved end residues are part of each CDR3. A D gene is named only where the DNA matches it firmly. Not every row has a clone size; where given, it reads once, few, many or a size class.

V	size	D	J	CDR3	DNA
TRBV20-1	many	-	TRBJ2-7	CSARDRVLAYEQYF	TGCAGTGCTAGAGATCGAGTCCTCGCCTACGAGCAGTACTTC
TRBV27	few	TRBD1	TRBJ2-7	CASSLDATGNEQYF	TGTGCCAGCAGCCTAGATGCGACAGGGAACGAGCAGTACTTC
TRBV6-2/TRBV6-3	few	TRBD1	TRBJ1-5	CASTSGGQQPQHF	TGTGCCAGCACCTCAGGGGGCCAACAGCCCCAGCATTTT
TRBV19	many	TRBD2	TRBJ2-7	CASSAMPELAGEQYF	TGTGCTAGTAGCGCCATGCCCGAGTTAGCGGGGGAGCAGTACTTC
TRBV6-1	many	-	TRBJ1-1	CASSGRGGGTEAFF	TGTGCCAGCAGCGGAAGAGGGGGGGGAACTGAAGCTTTCTTT
TRBV5-5	-	TRBD1	TRBJ1-2	CASSSQGMDGYTF	TGTGCCAGCAGCTCACAGGGGATGGATGGCTACACCTTC
TRBV20-1	many	TRBD2	TRBJ2-3	CSARSSGRASDTQYF	TGCAGTGCTAGGTCTAGCGGGAGGGCCAGCGATACGCAGTATTTT
TRBV6-1	-	TRBD2	TRBJ2-7	CASRGDGTRVYEQYF	TGTGCCAGCAGAGGAGACGGGACTAGGGTCTACGAGCAGTACTTC
TRBV3-1	-	-	TRBJ1-2	CASSQDLTGLYGYTF	TGTGCCAGCAGCCAAGATCTTACAGGCCTATATGGCTACACCTTC
TRBV20-1	many	-	TRBJ2-2	CSARYRTENTGELFF	TGCAGTGCTAGATACCGGACAGAGAACACCGGGGAGCTGTTTTTT
TRBV2	many	-	TRBJ2-7	CATNKDYEQYF	TGTGCCACGAATAAAGACTACGAGCAGTACTTC
TRBV12-3/TRBV12-4	few	-	TRBJ1-2	CASSGGTGNYGYTF	TGTGCCAGCAGTGGGGGTACAGGGAACTATGGCTACACCTTC
TRBV6-1	many	-	TRBJ2-7	CASSEGWQGGHF	TGTGCCAGCAGTGAAGGATGGCAGGGTGGGCACTTC
TRBV6-1	few	TRBD2	TRBJ2-1	CASSPGTSGSDEQFF	TGTGCCAGCAGTCCCGGGACTAGCGGGAGTGATGAGCAGTTCTTC
TRBV6-2/TRBV6-3	few	TRBD1	TRBJ2-3	CASSGPGGGTDTQYF	TGTGCCAGCAGCGGTCCAGGGGGTGGGACAGATACGCAGTATTTT
TRBV27	-	-	TRBJ1-2	CASSLRQGDYGYTF	TGTGCCAGCAGTTTGAGGCAGGGAGACTATGGCTACACCTTC
TRBV11-2	medium-sized	-	TRBJ1-6	CASSPQTGSGTPLHF	TGTGCCAGCAGCCCTCAAACAGGATCAGGAACACCCCTCCACTTT
TRBV27	many	TRBD2	TRBJ2-3	CASNSRLAGETDTQYF	TGTGCCAGCAATTCCCGACTAGCGGGAGAGACGGATACGCAGTATTTT
TRBV7-2	few	-	TRBJ2-2	CASSLMATGELFF	TGTGCCAGCAGCTTGATGGCCACCGGGGAGCTGTTTTTT
TRBV3-1	-	-	TRBJ2-3	CASSQGISERRTDTQYF	TGTGCCAGCAGCCAAGGGATAAGTGAGCGGCGCACAGATACGCAGTATTTT
TRBV6-1	many	-	TRBJ2-7	CASKGRSYEQYF	TGTGCCAGCAAGGGGCGATCCTACGAGCAGTACTTC
TRBV19	few	TRBD1	TRBJ1-2	CSTTRTGANYGYTF	TGTTCCACAACCCGGACAGGGGCTAACTATGGCTACACCTTC
TRBV6-1	few	TRBD2	TRBJ2-3	CASSSGLAQRDTQYF	TGTGCCAGCAGTTCCGGACTAGCTCAACGAGATACGCAGTATTTT
TRBV15	many	-	TRBJ2-3	CATSSPGVSDTQYF	TGTGCCACCAGCAGCCCGGGAGTTTCAGATACGCAGTATTTT
TRBV9	many	TRBD2	TRBJ2-2	CASSVGLAGLGELFF	TGTGCCAGCAGCGTAGGTCTAGCGGGATTAGGGGAGCTGTTTTTT
TRBV29-1	many	-	TRBJ1-1	CSVEQTMNTEAFF	TGCAGCGTTGAACAGACAATGAACACTGAAGCTTTCTTT
TRBV6-2/TRBV6-3	-	-	TRBJ2-7	CASGTQGEQYF	TGTGCCAGCGGAACCCAGGGCGAGCAGTACTTC
TRBV28	-	TRBD2	TRBJ2-2	CASRNSGIPTGKLFF	TGTGCCAGCAGAAATAGCGGGATCCCCACAGGGAAGCTGTTTTTT
TRBV15	many	-	TRBJ1-5	CATSRDLVGSNQPQHF	TGTGCCACCAGCAGAGATCTTGTGGGGAGCAATCAGCCCCAGCATTTT
TRBV28	-	TRBD1	TRBJ1-2	CASSLDARGTTGYTF	TGTGCCAGCAGTTTAGACGCCAGGGGGACTACGGGCTACACCTTC
TRBV19	-	-	TRBJ2-7	CASSRPGSYEQYF	TGTGCCAGTAGTCGACCGGGTTCCTACGAGCAGTACTTC
TRBV11-2	many	-	TRBJ2-5	CASSLGLGETQYF	TGTGCCAGCAGCTTAGGATTGGGGGAGACCCAGTACTTC
TRBV24-1	many	TRBD1	TRBJ1-2	CATSDRGQGADYGYTF	TGTGCCACCAGTGATAGGGGACAGGGGGCGGACTATGGCTACACCTTC
TRBV12-3/TRBV12-4	few	-	TRBJ1-2	CASSLALGDYGYTF	TGTGCCAGCAGTTTAGCGCTCGGAGACTATGGCTACACCTTC
TRBV6-2/TRBV6-3	-	TRBD1	TRBJ1-1	CASTTRYRGQASEAFF	TGTGCCAGCACCACTCGGTACAGGGGGCAGGCTTCTGAAGCTTTCTTT
TRBV24-1	many	TRBD2	TRBJ2-1	CATSDLAASYNEQFF	TGTGCCACCAGTGACCTAGCGGCCTCCTACAATGAGCAGTTCTTC
TRBV24-1	few	-	TRBJ2-1	CATSDGGHDEQFF	TGTGCCACCAGTGATGGGGGTCACGATGAGCAGTTCTTC
TRBV4-1	-	-	TRBJ1-5	CASSQPNQPQHF	TGCGCCAGCAGCCAACCCAATCAGCCCCAGCATTTT
TRBV27	-	TRBD2	TRBJ2-2	CASKGLAGVEADTGELFF	TGTGCCAGCAAGGGACTAGCGGGAGTTGAAGCTGACACCGGGGAGCTGTTTTTT
TRBV28	many	TRBD2	TRBJ2-1	CASIPAGDSYNEQFF	TGTGCCAGCATCCCCGCGGGAGACTCCTACAATGAGCAGTTCTTC
TRBV13	many	TRBD2	TRBJ2-3	CASRSGRGIDTQYF	TGTGCCAGCAGGAGCGGGAGAGGGATAGATACGCAGTATTTT
TRBV20-1	many	TRBD2	TRBJ2-3	CSARRLLAGGGGDTQYF	TGCAGTGCTAGAAGATTACTAGCGGGAGGAGGGGGAGATACGCAGTATTTT
TRBV27	many	TRBD1	TRBJ2-1	CASSLWYGGTGDNNEQFF	TGTGCCAGCAGTTTATGGTACGGGGGGACAGGGGACAACAATGAGCAGTTCTTC
TRBV6-5	-	-	TRBJ2-7	CASTSGYEQYF	TGTGCCAGCACTTCCGGCTACGAGCAGTACTTC